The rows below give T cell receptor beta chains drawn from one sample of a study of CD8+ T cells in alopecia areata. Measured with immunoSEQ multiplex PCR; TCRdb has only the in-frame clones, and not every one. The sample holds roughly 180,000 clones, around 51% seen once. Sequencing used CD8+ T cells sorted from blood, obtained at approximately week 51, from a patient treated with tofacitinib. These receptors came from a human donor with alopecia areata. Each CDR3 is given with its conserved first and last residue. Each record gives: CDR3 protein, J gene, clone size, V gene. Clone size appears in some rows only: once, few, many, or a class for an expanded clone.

CDR3 protein: CASSLTSGQQETQYF
J gene: TRBJ2-5
clone size: few
V gene: TRBV13

CDR3 protein: CASSAVLASSYNEQFF
J gene: TRBJ2-1
clone size: .
V gene: TRBV13

CDR3 protein: CATSTDRGETQYF
J gene: TRBJ2-5
clone size: .
V gene: TRBV15

CDR3 protein: CSVDVGDTPEEQYF
J gene: TRBJ2-7
clone size: few
V gene: TRBV29-1

CDR3 protein: CSAVDTSYEQYF
J gene: .
clone size: .
V gene: TRBV29-1

CDR3 protein: CASSLQGREPQHF
J gene: TRBJ1-5
clone size: .
V gene: TRBV5-1

CDR3 protein: CASSPDSPHGYTF
J gene: TRBJ1-2
clone size: few
V gene: TRBV7-9

CDR3 protein: CASSIRDYTQPQHF
J gene: TRBJ1-5
clone size: .
V gene: TRBV19

CDR3 protein: CASSQIIERGGTDTQYF
J gene: TRBJ2-3
clone size: .
V gene: TRBV4-1

CDR3 protein: CATSVTGPDLEKLFF
J gene: TRBJ1-4
clone size: .
V gene: TRBV15

CDR3 protein: CASSFGQIGSGANVLTF
J gene: TRBJ2-6
clone size: .
V gene: TRBV5-1

CDR3 protein: CASSYAPGLKETQYF
J gene: TRBJ2-5
clone size: .
V gene: TRBV6-5

CDR3 protein: CAWSEGGNTEAFF
J gene: TRBJ1-1
clone size: once
V gene: TRBV30

CDR3 protein: CASSLASIIAKNIQYF
J gene: TRBJ2-4
clone size: few
V gene: TRBV7-8

CDR3 protein: CASSLAGTGYTF
J gene: TRBJ1-2
clone size: .
V gene: TRBV5-6

CDR3 protein: CAIRDRLPTDTQYF
J gene: TRBJ2-3
clone size: few
V gene: TRBV10-3

CDR3 protein: CASSQTGPRTFYEQYF
J gene: TRBJ2-7
clone size: .
V gene: TRBV14

CDR3 protein: CASSRPGTVIGDEQYF
J gene: TRBJ2-7
clone size: once
V gene: TRBV5-6

CDR3 protein: CASSPSGLGAEAFF
J gene: TRBJ1-1
clone size: few
V gene: TRBV9

CDR3 protein: CASSPGQGSNYGYTF
J gene: TRBJ1-2
clone size: few
V gene: TRBV18

CDR3 protein: CASSYSPGTNYGYTF
J gene: TRBJ1-2
clone size: .
V gene: TRBV6-5

CDR3 protein: CASSQDARPTNEKLFF
J gene: TRBJ1-4
clone size: once
V gene: TRBV4-2

CDR3 protein: CASSQVGLNEQFF
J gene: TRBJ2-1
clone size: .
V gene: TRBV4-1

CDR3 protein: CASTVSGTAGYNEQFF
J gene: TRBJ2-1
clone size: .
V gene: TRBV5-1

CDR3 protein: CASSHGATRGSADTQYF
J gene: TRBJ2-3
clone size: .
V gene: TRBV25-1

CDR3 protein: CSVDENVNYGYTF
J gene: TRBJ1-2
clone size: .
V gene: TRBV29-1

CDR3 protein: CAWSTVTGSDTQYF
J gene: TRBJ2-3
clone size: .
V gene: TRBV30

CDR3 protein: CASSVPGLRGGTEAFF
J gene: TRBJ1-1
clone size: .
V gene: TRBV5-4

CDR3 protein: CASRSTGEHLTQYF
J gene: TRBJ2-5
clone size: .
V gene: TRBV2

CDR3 protein: CASSRSGGLTGELFF
J gene: TRBJ2-2
clone size: .
V gene: TRBV4-2

CDR3 protein: CASSPAGTENTEAFF
J gene: TRBJ1-1
clone size: .
V gene: TRBV7-9

CDR3 protein: CASSPVGLAGVETYEQYF
J gene: TRBJ2-7
clone size: .
V gene: TRBV4-1

CDR3 protein: CASSYSSEVLF
J gene: TRBJ1-6
clone size: .
V gene: TRBV6-6

CDR3 protein: CASSLSASLEAFF
J gene: TRBJ1-1
clone size: few
V gene: TRBV11-1

CDR3 protein: CASSSRTTLSTDTQYF
J gene: TRBJ2-3
clone size: few
V gene: TRBV11-2

CDR3 protein: CASSLGGRQEQYF
J gene: TRBJ2-7
clone size: few
V gene: TRBV5-1

CDR3 protein: CATSGSNTDTQYF
J gene: TRBJ2-3
clone size: .
V gene: TRBV7-8

CDR3 protein: CASSRTGPVSGTEAFF
J gene: TRBJ1-1
clone size: .
V gene: TRBV5-1

CDR3 protein: CASSARGRQSGYEQYF
J gene: TRBJ2-7
clone size: .
V gene: TRBV2

CDR3 protein: CASSVAEGLSYEQYF
J gene: TRBJ2-7
clone size: .
V gene: TRBV9

CDR3 protein: CATSRDRKSDTQYF
J gene: TRBJ2-3
clone size: .
V gene: TRBV15

CDR3 protein: CAWDRSYNEQFF
J gene: TRBJ2-1
clone size: .
V gene: TRBV30

CDR3 protein: CASSFDRESYNEQFF
J gene: TRBJ2-1
clone size: .
V gene: TRBV27

CDR3 protein: CASSYSSDTLQETQYF
J gene: TRBJ2-5
clone size: .
V gene: TRBV6-5

CDR3 protein: CSVARGNEQFF
J gene: TRBJ2-1
clone size: few
V gene: TRBV29-1

CDR3 protein: CASSLTPRTNYGYTF
J gene: TRBJ1-2
clone size: .
V gene: TRBV27

CDR3 protein: CASSQGQGTHYEQYF
J gene: TRBJ2-7
clone size: .
V gene: TRBV4-1

CDR3 protein: CASRYSYNEQFF
J gene: TRBJ2-1
clone size: .
V gene: TRBV12-5

CDR3 protein: CASSPTLAPEYF
J gene: TRBJ2-3
clone size: .
V gene: TRBV6-1

CDR3 protein: CASSSTGRSMANYGYTF
J gene: TRBJ1-2
clone size: .
V gene: TRBV5-6

CDR3 protein: CTSSQGEGFLDTQYF
J gene: TRBJ2-3
clone size: .
V gene: TRBV1

CDR3 protein: CASSLGGGAADTQYF
J gene: TRBJ2-3
clone size: .
V gene: TRBV5-4

CDR3 protein: CASSLDRAPSYGYTF
J gene: TRBJ1-2
clone size: few
V gene: TRBV5-1

CDR3 protein: CASSQVGGNTGELFF
J gene: TRBJ2-2
clone size: .
V gene: TRBV4-1

CDR3 protein: CSVEGEREEQYF
J gene: TRBJ2-5
clone size: .
V gene: TRBV29-1

CDR3 protein: CASSLGGGQETQYF
J gene: TRBJ2-5
clone size: .
V gene: TRBV7-2

CDR3 protein: CASSLSLAGTTKETQYF
J gene: TRBJ2-5
clone size: .
V gene: TRBV7-2

CDR3 protein: CASRTLGGAFHEQYF
J gene: TRBJ2-7
clone size: few
V gene: TRBV27

CDR3 protein: CASSVGGTGGNEQYF
J gene: TRBJ2-7
clone size: .
V gene: TRBV9

CDR3 protein: CASSRDLDRVNTEAFF
J gene: TRBJ1-1
clone size: few
V gene: TRBV27